The 10 T cell receptor beta chains presented below share a single source sample, sequenced in a study of metastatic and nonmetastatic thyroid tumors. No treatment of any kind had been given to any patient before thyroid surgery. TCRdb re-called clones from the PCR reads using MiXCR. The data contain some 14,000 clones, over 25% of them singletons. The sample taken for sequencing was tumor tissue. Receptor source: a male donor with papillary thyroid cancer or a benign thyroid nodule (not recorded which). Some clones in this sample may be carry-over from other donors' samples.

This clone has at least ten counts. The chain uses TRBV7-9 and TRBJ1-2, with 7 bases that match TRBD1. The V and J ends lost 5 bases and 0 bases, in that order; junction bases with no gene match: 12. CDR3 length: 17 residues. CDR1 is SEHNR and CDR2 is FQNEAQ in the germline V gene (reference sequence). The CDR3 loop is CASSPPRQGITNYGYTF. DNA of the CDR3: TGTGCCAGCAGCCCACCCCGACAGGGAATAACTAACTATGGCTACACCTTC.

This clone was observed at least ten times. This chain uses TRBV28 with TRBJ2-3; unclear D gene. Germline-derived CDR1 and CDR2 are MDHEN and SYDVKM. The CDR3 spans 12 residues. Trimming removed 1 base at V and 5 bases at J, with 4 bases between. This CDR3 is CASSLFGDTQYF. DNA for the CDR3: TGTGCCAGCAGTTTATTTGGAGATACGCAGTATTTT.

This chain uses TRBV20-1 with TRBJ2-3; D is undetermined. The CDR3 is 15 amino acids. V lost 6 bases to trimming and J lost 3 bases, with 19 bases between them. Germline V lookup: CDR1 DFQATT, CDR2 SNEGSKA (reference sequence). The CDR3 protein is CSANYIGEMTDTQYF. The CDR3 nucleotides read TGCAGTGCGAACTATATTGGGGAAATGACAGATACGCAGTATTTT.

This clone has only a few counts. The genes are TRBV11-2 and TRBJ2-5, with D unresolved. This CDR3 contains 14 residues. Germline V gives CDR1 SGHAT, CDR2 FQNNGV. V lost 4 bases, J lost 3 bases, and 12 bases lay in between. CDR3 sequence (DNA): TGTGCCAGCAGCTCAGAATGGAGAGAAGAGACCCAGTACTTC. It translates to CASSSEWREETQYF.

The J gene is TRBJ1-5, the V gene TRBV20-1; D may be TRBD1 (5 bases). Germline V lookup: CDR1 DFQATT, CDR2 SNEGSKA (reference sequence). The ends were cut back, 1 base at V and 12 bases at J, with 10 bases in the middle. This CDR3 spans 11 amino acids. The DNA of the CDR3 is TGCAGTGCTAGAGGACAGTCCGGCCAGCATTTT. It yields the protein CSARGQSGQHF.

This clone was counted ten times or more. The chain has TRBV5-1 and TRBJ2-5; D remains ambiguous. The CDR3 extends over 13 amino acids. The V and J ends lost 0 bases and 4 bases respectively, with 7 bases between them. Germline V lookup: CDR1 SGHRS, CDR2 YFSETQ. CDR3 sequence: CASSLGMGETQYF. CDR3 bases: TGCGCCAGCAGCTTGGGAATGGGAGAGACCCAGTACTTC.

This sequence joins TRBV5-1 and TRBJ1-2, with D unclear. CDR3 length equals 14 residues. V was shortened by 0 bases and J by 4 bases, with 10 bases between the two germline ends. The germline V gene has CDR1 SGHRS and CDR2 YFSETQ. In DNA form, the CDR3 reads TGCGCCAGCAGCTTGGGGCAGTCGATCTATGGCTACACCTTC. It specifies CASSLGQSIYGYTF.

This clone was observed at least ten times. The chain employs TRBV4-1 and TRBJ2-3, with 11 bases that match TRBD1. The CDR3 contains 15 residues. CDR1 is MGHRA, CDR2 YSYEKL, per germline. V gave up 2 bases and J gave up 6 bases; unmatched junction bases: 4. The CDR3 sequence is CASSQWTGGMDTQYF. CDR3 nucleotides: TGCGCCAGCAGCCAATGGACAGGGGGCATGGATACGCAGTATTTT.

The chain recombines TRBV20-1 with TRBJ1-6, with TRBD1 matching over 10 bases. CDR1 and CDR2 (germline): DFQATT, SNEGSKA (reference sequence). The length of the CDR3 is 14 residues. Unmatched junction bases numbered 5, after V lost 3 bases and J lost 9 bases. CDR3 sequence: CSARMGQGISPLHF. The CDR3 DNA is TGCAGTGCTAGGATGGGACAGGGGATTTCACCCCTCCACTTT.

This clone has a count of ten or more. V is TRBV5-1 and J is TRBJ2-7, with 8 bases identical to TRBD2. V gave up 1 base and J gave up 7 bases; unmatched junction bases: 13. CDR1 and CDR2 from the germline V gene are SGHRS and YFSETQ. CDR3 length: 16 amino acids. The CDR3 bases are TGCGCCAGCAGCTTGATTGGCGTGCGGGGGGCGGATGAGCAGTACTTC. Its translation: CASSLIGVRGADEQYF.